These 26 T cell receptor beta chains were all obtained from the same sample, sequenced in a study of memory CD4+ T cells and cytomegalovirus serostatus. Profiling relied on immunoSEQ multiplex PCR, and the TCRdb table lists in-frame clones only, not all of them. Among roughly 86,000 clones listed, over 70% were seen once. Single viable CD3+CD4+CD8-CD45RO+ cells were sorted as the memory CD4+ T cells. The sequencing input was memory CD4+ T cells from blood. The receptors were gathered from an adult in good health and CMV-seropositive.

This sequence joins TRBV11-2 and TRBJ2-5, with D possibly being TRBD1 (6 bases). CDR3 size: 14 residues. Deletions cut 3 bases from V and 0 bases from J, with 8 bases between. Per the germline V gene, CDR1 is SGHAT and CDR2 is FQNNGV. For the CDR3, the DNA is TGTGCCAGCAGCTTGGGGACAAACCAAGAGACCCAGTACTTC. It specifies CASSLGTNQETQYF.

V and J are TRBV15 and TRBJ2-7, with 10 nucleotides matching TRBD1. This CDR3 has 15 amino acids. The V gene's germline CDR1 is LNHNV and CDR2 YYDKDF (reference sequence). V shed 3 bases, J shed 7 bases, and the junction held 9 bases outside the gene matches. For the CDR3, the DNA is TGTGCCACCAGCAGGACAAGGACAGGGGGAGGGGAGCAGTACTTC. It is translated as CATSRTRTGGGEQYF.

The genes are TRBV7-8 and TRBJ2-7, with TRBD1 as a possible D gene (6 bases). V lost 1 base, J lost 5 bases, and 9 bases lay in between. Germline V gene lookup returns CDR1 SGHVS and CDR2 FQNEAQ. The CDR3 covers 13 residues. The CDR3 nucleotides read TGTGCCAGCAGCTTAGTCAGGGGCCACGAGCAGTACTTC. Its protein is CASSLVRGHEQYF.

This clone was seen a handful of times. The chain has TRBV11-3 and TRBJ2-1; D may be TRBD1 (5 bases). Between the trimmed V and J ends, which lost 2 bases and 8 bases, there was a span of 10 bases. CDR1 is SGHNT, CDR2 YENEEA, per germline. CDR3 length: 13 amino acids. The CDR3 sequence is CASSLHQGYEQFF. The CDR3 bases are TGTGCCAGCAGCTTACATCAGGGCTATGAGCAGTTCTTC.

This clone was observed a few times. The rearrangement joins TRBV2 to TRBJ1-1, with D possibly being TRBD1 (5 bases). Germline V CDR1 and CDR2: SNHLY, FYNNEI. V was pared by 3 bases and J by 2 bases, with 7 bases between. The CDR3 has 13 amino acids. In DNA, the CDR3 is TGTGCCAGCAGTGAGACAGCCAACACTGAAGCTTTCTTT. This encodes CASSETANTEAFF.

The chain couples TRBV21-1 to TRBJ2-1; the D call in the table, TRBD2, was not verified against the DNA. TRBV21-1 is a pseudogene segment. The length of the CDR3 is 20 residues. The CDR3 is CASSILTSGREPLGYNEQFF. In DNA, the CDR3 is TGTGCCAGCAGCATTTTGACTAGCGGGAGGGAGCCCTTGGGCTACAATGAGCAGTTCTTC.

V gene TRBV5-4 combines with J gene TRBJ1-1; D unclear. This CDR3 spans 13 amino acids. The V gene's germline CDR1 is SGHNT and CDR2 YYREEE (reference sequence). With 4 bases removed from V and 1 base from J, the gap between germline ends came to 8 bases. CDR3 amino acids: CASSQNKNTEAFF. Here the CDR3 DNA reads TGTGCCAGCAGCCAAAACAAGAACACTGAAGCTTTCTTT.

Comment on this clone: The junction shows a germline mismatch at one end, possibly a read error. The V call is TRBV5-4, the J call TRBJ2-5, with 8 bases fitting TRBD1. The CDR3 has 14 residues. Looked up from germline, CDR1 is SGHNT and CDR2 is YYREEE (reference sequence). The CDR3 DNA sequence: TGTGCCAGCAGCCCTACAGGGGGATTCGAGATCCAGTACTTC. Protein sequence: CASSPTGGFEIQYF.

The chain joins TRBV5-1 to TRBJ2-7; 10 bases line up with TRBD1. CDR3 length equals 15 residues. J lost 5 bases, V lost 1 base, and 6 bases had no gene match. Per germline, CDR1 SGHRS and CDR2 YFSETQ. CDR3 in DNA: TGCGCCAGCAGCTTGACCGGGACAGGGGTAGACGAGCAGTACTTC. Protein: CASSLTGTGVDEQYF.

The chain employs TRBV6-1 and TRBJ2-1; 11 bases line up with TRBD2. The V and J ends lost 6 bases and 7 bases, in that order; junction bases with no gene match: 5. The CDR3 sequence is 14 residues long. CDR1 MNHNS and CDR2 SASEGT come from the germline V gene. For the CDR3, the DNA is TGTGCCAGCAGGAGACTAGCGGGATCAAATGAGCAGTTCTTC. Encoded protein: CASRRLAGSNEQFF.

V gene TRBV5-4 combines with J gene TRBJ1-1; TRBD1 matches at 7 bases. The CDR3 contains 15 residues. CDR1 and CDR2 from the germline V gene are SGHNT and YYREEE (reference sequence). Trimming at V came to 0 bases and at J to 8 bases, leaving 10 bases not matched to a gene. The CDR3 protein is CASSLGSQGGYEAFF. As DNA, the CDR3 is TGTGCCAGCAGCTTGGGGTCGCAGGGGGGTTACGAAGCTTTCTTT.

The rearrangement links TRBV9 to TRBJ2-3, with D tentatively TRBD1 (6 bases). Germline V CDR1 and CDR2: SGDLS, YYNGEE. This CDR3 is 15 amino acids long. V shed 1 base and J shed 2 bases, with 11 bases lying between them. DNA of the CDR3: TGTGCCAGCAGCGTAAGAGGGGGTAACACAGATACGCAGTATTTT. Translating gives CASSVRGGNTDTQYF.

This chain uses TRBV18 with TRBJ2-7; 9 bases align to TRBD1. Trimming at V came to 4 bases and at J to 5 bases, leaving 12 bases not matched to a gene. The CDR3 runs to 16 residues. Germline CDR1 and CDR2: KGHSH and LQKENI. CDR3 residues: CASSLMTGQGSNEQYF. DNA of the CDR3: TGTGCCAGCTCACTAATGACCGGACAGGGGTCGAACGAGCAGTACTTC. The variable domain in full, completed from reference TRBV18 and TRBJ2-7, reads NAGVMQNPRHLVRRRGQEARLRCSPMKGHSHVYWYRQLPEEGLKFMVYLQKENIIDESGMPKERFSAEFPKEGPSILRIQQVVRGDSAAYFCASSLMTGQGSNEQYFGPGTRLTVT.

This chain joins TRBV7-2 and TRBJ2-7; 7 bases are shared with TRBD1. V lost 5 bases and J lost 2; bases outside the gene matches: 6. This CDR3 contains 14 residues. Germline V CDR1 and CDR2: SGHTA, FQGNSA. The CDR3 loop is CASSHRQGTYEQYF. CDR3 DNA: TGTGCCAGCAGCCACCGACAGGGTACCTACGAGCAGTACTTC.

This clone was picked up one time. The chain links TRBV2 to TRBJ1-6, with no clear D. CDR3 length: 15 residues. V gave up 5 bases and J gave up 0 bases, with 8 bases separating them. CDR1 and CDR2 from the germline V gene are SNHLY and FYNNEI. The CDR3 DNA follows: TGTGCCAGCAGTCTGACACTCTCCTATAATTCACCCCTCCACTTT. Its translation is CASSLTLSYNSPLHF.

The DNA of the CDR3 is TGTGCCAGCAGCTCCCAACCGGGACTAGCGAACAATGAGCAGTTCTTC. This codes for CASSSQPGLANNEQFF. J is TRBJ2-1 and V is TRBV7-3, with 10 bases that match TRBD2. The V and J ends lost 4 bases and 5 bases, in that order; junction bases with no gene match: 8. The CDR3 sequence is 16 residues long. Germline values: CDR1 SGHTA, CDR2 FQGTGA. Full variable domain (remainder filled in from reference TRBV7-3 and TRBJ2-1): GAGVSQTPSNKVTEKGKYVELRCDPISGHTALYWYRQSLGQGPEFLIYFQGTGAADDSGLPNDRFFAVRPEGSVSTLKIQRTERGDSAVYLCASSSQPGLANNEQFFGPGTRLTVL.

The chain has TRBV5-4 and TRBJ1-1, with TRBD1 identical over 8 bases. CDR1 and CDR2 from the germline V gene are SGHNT and YYREEE (reference sequence). This CDR3 spans 13 amino acids. The V segment lost 4 bases and the J segment 3 bases; nucleotides outside the gene matches: 2. As DNA, the CDR3 is TGTGCCAGCAGCCCGGACAGGGACACTGAAGCTTTCTTT. Its protein is CASSPDRDTEAFF.

The J gene is TRBJ1-1, the V gene TRBV5-4; D gene uncertain. Germline V gives CDR1 SGHNT, CDR2 YYREEE (reference sequence). Deletions cut 5 bases from V and 1 base from J, with 9 bases between. CDR3 length equals 13 residues. CDR3 DNA: TGTGCCAGCAGGCTCGACCCGAACACTGAAGCTTTCTTT. This gives the protein CASRLDPNTEAFF. The full variable domain, its missing parts supplied by reference TRBV5-4 and TRBJ1-1, is ETGVTQSPTHLIKTRGQQVTLRCSSQSGHNTVSWYQQALGQGPQFIFQYYREEENGRGNFPPRFSGLQFPNYSSELNVNALELDDSALYLCASRLDPNTEAFFGQGTRLTVV.

The chain combines TRBV2 with TRBJ1-5, with a possible D match to TRBD1 (6 bases). Trimming removed 4 bases from V and 6 bases from J, with 13 bases in between. Germline V gives CDR1 SNHLY, CDR2 FYNNEI. The CDR3 spans 14 residues. In DNA form, the CDR3 reads TGTGCCAGCAGTGTTGAGGGGGGAAGTCAGCCCCAGCATTTT. It yields the protein CASSVEGGSQPQHF.

The J gene is TRBJ2-7, the V gene TRBV28; D uncertain. Germline V gene lookup returns CDR1 MDHEN and CDR2 SYDVKM. The CDR3 covers 11 residues. Trimming shortened V by 7 bases and J by 3 bases, and 7 bases separated the two germline ends. The CDR3 region is CASTLNYEQYF. CDR3 in DNA: TGTGCCAGCACCCTCAACTACGAGCAGTACTTC.

This chain connects TRBV19 to TRBJ1-2; 7 bases fit TRBD1. The V gene's germline CDR1 is LNHDA and CDR2 SQIVND (reference sequence). Unmatched junction bases numbered 14, after V lost 7 bases and J lost 0 bases. This CDR3 spans 17 amino acids. DNA of the CDR3: TGTGCCAGTACCCGCCGGGACAGCGATACCTCTAACTATGGCTACACCTTC. It translates to CASTRRDSDTSNYGYTF.

The sample holds one count of this clone. V gene TRBV18 combines with J gene TRBJ1-1, with 8 bases identical to TRBD1. After removal of 2 bases from V and 1 base from J, the junction contained 0 bases not matched to a gene. CDR1 KGHSH and CDR2 LQKENI come from the germline V gene. This CDR3 is built from 14 residues. Here the CDR3 reads CASSPGTGNTEAFF. The CDR3 DNA reads TGTGCCAGCTCACCAGGGACAGGGAACACTGAAGCTTTCTTT.

CDR3 protein: CASSPTPNYGYTF. CDR3 nucleotides: TGTGCCAGCTCACCAACACCTAACTATGGCTACACCTTC. The chain couples TRBV18 to TRBJ1-2, with no clear D. The germline V gene has CDR1 KGHSH and CDR2 LQKENI. The CDR3 runs 13 residues. Trimming cost V 2 bases and J 0 bases, with 4 bases left between them.

The chain couples TRBV9 to TRBJ1-2; D might be TRBD1 (5 bases). The CDR3 length is 14 residues. CDR1 is SGDLS and CDR2 is YYNGEE in the germline V gene. V lost 2 bases and J lost 2, with 10 bases in between. Here the CDR3 reads CASSVDTGNYGYTF. CDR3 nucleotides: TGTGCCAGCAGCGTGGACACCGGGAACTATGGCTACACCTTC.

The CDR3 DNA reads TGTGCCACCACACGGGAGGGCGGGTGGAATGAGCAGTTCTTC. Translating it yields CATTREGGWNEQFF. The V gene is TRBV7-9, the J gene TRBJ2-1; 8 nucleotides match TRBD2. The CDR3 has 14 residues. Germline CDR1 SEHNR, CDR2 FQNEAQ (reference sequence). V shed 10 bases and J 7 bases; nucleotides not matched to a gene: 12.

The rearrangement uses TRBV27 and TRBJ2-7, with 10 bases aligning to TRBD2. The CDR3 runs to 16 residues. The ends lost 6 bases at V and 7 bases at J; junction bases unmatched: 15. In germline, CDR1 is MNHEY, CDR2 SMNVEV (reference sequence). The CDR3 spells CASSPLVAGGPGEQYF. In DNA, the CDR3 is TGTGCCAGCAGCCCACTCGTAGCGGGGGGTCCGGGGGAGCAGTACTTC.